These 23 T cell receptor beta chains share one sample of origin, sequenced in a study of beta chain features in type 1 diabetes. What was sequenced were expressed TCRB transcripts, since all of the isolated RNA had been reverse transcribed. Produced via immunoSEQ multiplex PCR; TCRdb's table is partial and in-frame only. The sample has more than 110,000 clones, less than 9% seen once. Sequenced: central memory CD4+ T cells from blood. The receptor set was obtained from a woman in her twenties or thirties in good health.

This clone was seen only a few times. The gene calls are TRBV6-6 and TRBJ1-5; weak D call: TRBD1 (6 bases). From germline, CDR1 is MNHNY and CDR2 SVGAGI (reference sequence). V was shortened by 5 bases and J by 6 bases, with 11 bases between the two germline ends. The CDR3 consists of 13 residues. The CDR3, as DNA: TGTGCCAGCAGTCCCCTCAGGGGTCAGCCCCAGCATTTT. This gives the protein CASSPLRGQPQHF.

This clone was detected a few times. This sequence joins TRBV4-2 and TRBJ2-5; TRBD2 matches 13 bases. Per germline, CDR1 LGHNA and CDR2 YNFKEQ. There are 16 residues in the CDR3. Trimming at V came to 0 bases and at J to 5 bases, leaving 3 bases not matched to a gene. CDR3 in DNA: TGTGCCAGCAGCCAAGATGGGACTAGCGGGATGGAGACCCAGTACTTC. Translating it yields CASSQDGTSGMETQYF.

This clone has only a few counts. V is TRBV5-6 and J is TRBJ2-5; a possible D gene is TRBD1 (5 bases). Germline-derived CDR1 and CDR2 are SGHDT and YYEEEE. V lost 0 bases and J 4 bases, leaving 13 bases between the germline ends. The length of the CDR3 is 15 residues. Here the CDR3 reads CASSLGPGSRETQYF. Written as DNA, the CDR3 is TGTGCCAGCAGCTTGGGTCCAGGGTCCAGAGAGACCCAGTACTTC.

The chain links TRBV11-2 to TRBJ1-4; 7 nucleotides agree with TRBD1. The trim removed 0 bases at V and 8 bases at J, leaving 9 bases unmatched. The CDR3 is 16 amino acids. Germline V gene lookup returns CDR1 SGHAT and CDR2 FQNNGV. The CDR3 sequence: CASSLDRGARGEKLFF. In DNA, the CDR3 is TGTGCCAGCAGCTTAGACAGGGGGGCGAGGGGAGAAAAACTGTTTTTT.

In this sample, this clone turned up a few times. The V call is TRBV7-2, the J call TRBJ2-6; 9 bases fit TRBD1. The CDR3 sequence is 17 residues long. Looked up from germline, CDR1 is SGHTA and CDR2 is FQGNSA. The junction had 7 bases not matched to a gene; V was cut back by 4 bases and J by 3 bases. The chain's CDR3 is CASSSPGTGNGANVLTF. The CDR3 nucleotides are TGTGCCAGCAGCTCCCCCGGGACAGGGAATGGGGCCAACGTCCTGACTTTC.

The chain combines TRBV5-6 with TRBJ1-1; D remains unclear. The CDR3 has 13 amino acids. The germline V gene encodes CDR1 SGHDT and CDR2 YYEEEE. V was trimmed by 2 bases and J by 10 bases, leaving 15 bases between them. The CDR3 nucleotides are TGTGCCAGCAGCTTTTTTGATGTTGGCCGAGCTTTCTTT. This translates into CASSFFDVGRAFF.

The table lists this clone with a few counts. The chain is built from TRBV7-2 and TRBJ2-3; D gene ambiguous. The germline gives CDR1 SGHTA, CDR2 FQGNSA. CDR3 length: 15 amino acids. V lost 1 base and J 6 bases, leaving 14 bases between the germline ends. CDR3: CASSLDPVSSDTQYF. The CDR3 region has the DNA TGTGCCAGCAGCTTAGACCCAGTTTCGTCGGATACGCAGTATTTT.

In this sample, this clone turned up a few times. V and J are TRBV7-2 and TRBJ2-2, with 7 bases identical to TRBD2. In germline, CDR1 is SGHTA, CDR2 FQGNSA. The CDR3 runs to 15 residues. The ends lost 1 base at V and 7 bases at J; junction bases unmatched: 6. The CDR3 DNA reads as TGTGCCAGCAGCTTAGGACCTAGCGGCGACGGGGAGCTGTTTTTT. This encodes CASSLGPSGDGELFF.

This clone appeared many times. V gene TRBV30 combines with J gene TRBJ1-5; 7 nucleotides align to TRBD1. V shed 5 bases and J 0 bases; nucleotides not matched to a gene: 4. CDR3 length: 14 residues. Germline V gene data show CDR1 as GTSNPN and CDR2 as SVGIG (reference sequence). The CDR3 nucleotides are TGTGCCTGGGGGACAGAATATAGCAATCAGCCCCAGCATTTT. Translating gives CAWGTEYSNQPQHF. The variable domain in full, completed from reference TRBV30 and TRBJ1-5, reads SQTIHQWPATLVQPVGSPLSLECTVEGTSNPNLYWYRQAAGRGLQLLFYSVGIGQISSEVPQNLSASRPQDRQFILSSKKLLLSDSGFYLCAWGTEYSNQPQHFGDGTRLSIL.

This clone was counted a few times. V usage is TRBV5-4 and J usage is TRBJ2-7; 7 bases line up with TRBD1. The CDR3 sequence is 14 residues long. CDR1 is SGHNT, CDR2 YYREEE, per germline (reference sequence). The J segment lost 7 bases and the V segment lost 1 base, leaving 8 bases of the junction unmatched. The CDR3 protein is CASSLWQGVGEQYF. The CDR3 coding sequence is TGTGCCAGCAGCTTGTGGCAGGGGGTCGGAGAGCAGTACTTC.

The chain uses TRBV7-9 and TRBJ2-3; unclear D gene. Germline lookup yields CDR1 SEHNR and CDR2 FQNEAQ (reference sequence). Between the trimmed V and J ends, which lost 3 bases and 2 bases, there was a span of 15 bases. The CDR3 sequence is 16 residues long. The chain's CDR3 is CASSFSLKSLTDTQYF. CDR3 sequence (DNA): TGTGCCAGCAGCTTTTCTCTAAAGAGCCTCACAGATACGCAGTATTTT.

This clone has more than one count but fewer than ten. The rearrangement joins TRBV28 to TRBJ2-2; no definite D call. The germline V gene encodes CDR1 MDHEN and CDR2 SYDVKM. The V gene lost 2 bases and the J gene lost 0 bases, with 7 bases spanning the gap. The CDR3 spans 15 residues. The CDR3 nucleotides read TGTGCCAGCAGTTTAACTGCCGCGAACACCGGGGAGCTGTTTTTT. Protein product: CASSLTAANTGELFF. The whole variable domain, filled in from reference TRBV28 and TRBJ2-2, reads DVKVTQSSRYLVKRTGEKVFLECVQDMDHENMFWYRQDPGLGLRLIYFSYDVKMKEKGDIPEGYSVSREKKERFSLILESASTNQTSMYLCASSLTAANTGELFFGEGSRLTVL.

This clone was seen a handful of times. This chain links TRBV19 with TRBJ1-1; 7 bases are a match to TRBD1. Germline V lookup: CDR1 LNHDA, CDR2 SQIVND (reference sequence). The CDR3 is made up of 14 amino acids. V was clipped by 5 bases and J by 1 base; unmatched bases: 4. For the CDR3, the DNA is TGTGCCAGTAGTGCCCGGGACAGGAACACTGAAGCTTTCTTT. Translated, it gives CASSARDRNTEAFF.

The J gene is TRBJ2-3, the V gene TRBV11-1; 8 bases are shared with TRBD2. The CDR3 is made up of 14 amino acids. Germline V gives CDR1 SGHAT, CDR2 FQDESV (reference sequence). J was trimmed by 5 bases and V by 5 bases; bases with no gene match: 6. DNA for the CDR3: TGTGCCAGCAGCCTCGGGACTAGAGTAGATACGCAGTATTTT. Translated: CASSLGTRVDTQYF.

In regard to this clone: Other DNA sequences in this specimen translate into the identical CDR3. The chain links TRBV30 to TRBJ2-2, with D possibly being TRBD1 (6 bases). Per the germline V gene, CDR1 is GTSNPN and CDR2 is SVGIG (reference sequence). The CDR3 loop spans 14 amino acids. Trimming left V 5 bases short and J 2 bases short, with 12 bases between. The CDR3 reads CAWGRGRNTGELFF. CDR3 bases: TGTGCCTGGGGCAGGGGACGAAACACCGGGGAGCTGTTTTTT.

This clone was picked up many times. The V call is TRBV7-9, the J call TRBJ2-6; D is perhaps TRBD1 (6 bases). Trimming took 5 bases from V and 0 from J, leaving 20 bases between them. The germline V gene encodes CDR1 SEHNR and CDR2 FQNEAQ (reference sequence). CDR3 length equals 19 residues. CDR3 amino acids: CASSPRNTGQSSGANVLTF. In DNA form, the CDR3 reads TGTGCCAGCAGCCCGAGGAATACCGGACAGAGCTCTGGGGCCAACGTCCTGACTTTC. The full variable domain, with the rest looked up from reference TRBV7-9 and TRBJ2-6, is DTGVSQNPRHKITKRGQNVTFRCDPISEHNRLYWYRQTLGQGPEFLTYFQNEAQLEKSRLLSDRFSAERPKGSFSTLEIQRTEQGDSAMYLCASSPRNTGQSSGANVLTFGAGSRLTVL.

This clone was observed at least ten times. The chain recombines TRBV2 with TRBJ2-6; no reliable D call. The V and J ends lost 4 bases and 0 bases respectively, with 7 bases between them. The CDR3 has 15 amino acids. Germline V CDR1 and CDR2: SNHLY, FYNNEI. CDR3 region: CASSVFRSGANVLTF. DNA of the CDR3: TGTGCCAGCAGTGTTTTTCGCTCTGGGGCCAACGTCCTGACTTTC. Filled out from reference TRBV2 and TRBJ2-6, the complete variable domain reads EPEVTQTPSHQVTQMGQEVILRCVPISNHLYFYWYRQILGQKVEFLVSFYNNEISEKSEIFDDQFSVERPDGSNFTLKIRSTKLEDSAMYFCASSVFRSGANVLTFGAGSRLTVL.

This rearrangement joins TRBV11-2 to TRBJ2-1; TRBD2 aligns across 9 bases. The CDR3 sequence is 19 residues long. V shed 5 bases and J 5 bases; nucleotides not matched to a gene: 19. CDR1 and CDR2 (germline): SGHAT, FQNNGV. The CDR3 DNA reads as TGTGCCAGCAGCCCCAGACGGCAGACGGGGCTAGCGGGAAACAATGAGCAGTTCTTC. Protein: CASSPRRQTGLAGNNEQFF.

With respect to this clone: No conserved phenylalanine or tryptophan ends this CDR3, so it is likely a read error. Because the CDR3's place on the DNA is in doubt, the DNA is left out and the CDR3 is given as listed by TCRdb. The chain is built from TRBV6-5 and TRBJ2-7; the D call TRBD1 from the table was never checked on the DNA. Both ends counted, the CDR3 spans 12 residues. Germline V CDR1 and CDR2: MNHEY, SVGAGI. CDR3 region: CASSDTGTRINL.

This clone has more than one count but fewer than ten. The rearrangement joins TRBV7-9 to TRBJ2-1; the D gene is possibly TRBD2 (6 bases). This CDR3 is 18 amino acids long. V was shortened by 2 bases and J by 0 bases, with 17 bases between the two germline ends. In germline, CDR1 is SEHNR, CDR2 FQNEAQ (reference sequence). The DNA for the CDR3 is TGTGCCAGCAGCTTAATGGCAGGTGGGGGAGGCTCCTACAATGAGCAGTTCTTC. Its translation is CASSLMAGGGGSYNEQFF. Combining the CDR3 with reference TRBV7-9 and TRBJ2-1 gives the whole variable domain DTGVSQNPRHKITKRGQNVTFRCDPISEHNRLYWYRQTLGQGPEFLTYFQNEAQLEKSRLLSDRFSAERPKGSFSTLEIQRTEQGDSAMYLCASSLMAGGGGSYNEQFFGPGTRLTVL.

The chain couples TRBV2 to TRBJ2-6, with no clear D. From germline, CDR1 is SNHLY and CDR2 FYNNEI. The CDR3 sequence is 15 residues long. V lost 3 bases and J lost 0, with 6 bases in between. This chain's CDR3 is CASSEELSGANVLTF. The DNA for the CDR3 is TGTGCCAGCAGTGAGGAGCTCTCTGGGGCCAACGTCCTGACTTTC.

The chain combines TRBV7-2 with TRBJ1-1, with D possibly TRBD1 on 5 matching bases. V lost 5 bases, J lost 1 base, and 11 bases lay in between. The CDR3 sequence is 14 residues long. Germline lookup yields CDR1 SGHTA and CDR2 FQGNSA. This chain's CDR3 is CASSPQGWNTEAFF. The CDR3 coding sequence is TGTGCCAGCAGCCCGCAGGGTTGGAACACTGAAGCTTTCTTT.

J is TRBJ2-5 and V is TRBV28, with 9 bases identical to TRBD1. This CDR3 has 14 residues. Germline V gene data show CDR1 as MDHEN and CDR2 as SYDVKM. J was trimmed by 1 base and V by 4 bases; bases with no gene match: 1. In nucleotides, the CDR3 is TGTGCCAGCAGTTCGACAGGGGGCCAAGAGACCCAGTACTTC. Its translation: CASSSTGGQETQYF.